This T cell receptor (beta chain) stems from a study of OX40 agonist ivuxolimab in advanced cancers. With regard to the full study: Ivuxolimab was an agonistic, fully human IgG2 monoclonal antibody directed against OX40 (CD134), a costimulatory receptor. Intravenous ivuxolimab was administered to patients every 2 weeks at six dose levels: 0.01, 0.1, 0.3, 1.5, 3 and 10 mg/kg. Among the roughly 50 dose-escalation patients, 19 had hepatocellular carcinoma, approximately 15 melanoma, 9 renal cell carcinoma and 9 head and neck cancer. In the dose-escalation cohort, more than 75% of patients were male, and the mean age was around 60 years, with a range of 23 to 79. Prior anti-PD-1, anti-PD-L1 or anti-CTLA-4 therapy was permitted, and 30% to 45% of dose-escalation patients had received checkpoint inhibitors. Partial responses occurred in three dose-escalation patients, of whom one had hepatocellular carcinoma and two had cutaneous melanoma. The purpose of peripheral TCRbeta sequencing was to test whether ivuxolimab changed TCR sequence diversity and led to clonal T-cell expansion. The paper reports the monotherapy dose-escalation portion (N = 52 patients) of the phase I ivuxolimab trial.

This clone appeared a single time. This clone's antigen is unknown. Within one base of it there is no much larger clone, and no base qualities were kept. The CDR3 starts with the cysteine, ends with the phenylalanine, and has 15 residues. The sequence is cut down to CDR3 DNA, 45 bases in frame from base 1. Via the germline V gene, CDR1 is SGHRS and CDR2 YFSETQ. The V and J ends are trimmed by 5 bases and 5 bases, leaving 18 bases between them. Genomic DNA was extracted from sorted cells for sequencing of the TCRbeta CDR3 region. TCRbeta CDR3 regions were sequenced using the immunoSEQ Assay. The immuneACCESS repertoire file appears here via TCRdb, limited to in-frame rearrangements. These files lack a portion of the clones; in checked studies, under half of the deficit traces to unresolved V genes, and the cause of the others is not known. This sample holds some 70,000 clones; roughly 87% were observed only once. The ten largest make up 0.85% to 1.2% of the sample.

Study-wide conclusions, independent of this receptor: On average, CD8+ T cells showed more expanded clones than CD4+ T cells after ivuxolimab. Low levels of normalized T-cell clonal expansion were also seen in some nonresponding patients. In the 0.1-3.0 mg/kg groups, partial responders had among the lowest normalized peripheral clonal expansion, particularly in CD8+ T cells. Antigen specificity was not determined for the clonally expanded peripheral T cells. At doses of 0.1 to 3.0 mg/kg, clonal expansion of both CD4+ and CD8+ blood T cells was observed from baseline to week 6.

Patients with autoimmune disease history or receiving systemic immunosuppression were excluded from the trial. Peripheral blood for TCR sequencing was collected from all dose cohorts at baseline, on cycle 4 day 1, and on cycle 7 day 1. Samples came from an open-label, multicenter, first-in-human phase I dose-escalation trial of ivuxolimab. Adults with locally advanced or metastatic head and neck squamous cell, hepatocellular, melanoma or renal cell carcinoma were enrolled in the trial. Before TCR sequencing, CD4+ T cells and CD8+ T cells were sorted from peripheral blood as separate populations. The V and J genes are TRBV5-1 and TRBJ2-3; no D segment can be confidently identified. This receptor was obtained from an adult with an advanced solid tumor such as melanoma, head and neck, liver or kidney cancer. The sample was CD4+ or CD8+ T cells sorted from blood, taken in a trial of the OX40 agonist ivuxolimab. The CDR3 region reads CASSIPGPNRDTQYF. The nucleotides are TGCGCCAGCAGTATCCCGGGTCCAAACAGAGATACGCAGTATTTT.